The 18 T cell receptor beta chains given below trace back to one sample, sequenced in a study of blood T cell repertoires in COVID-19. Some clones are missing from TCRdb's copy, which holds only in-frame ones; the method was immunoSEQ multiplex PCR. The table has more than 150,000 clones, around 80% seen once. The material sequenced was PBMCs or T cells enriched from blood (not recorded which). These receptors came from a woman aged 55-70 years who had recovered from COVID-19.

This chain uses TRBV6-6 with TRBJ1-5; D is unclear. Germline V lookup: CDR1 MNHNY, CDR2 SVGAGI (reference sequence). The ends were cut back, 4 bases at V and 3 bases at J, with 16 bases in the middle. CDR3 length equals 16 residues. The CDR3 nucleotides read TGTGCCAGCAGTTCGGGTCGCGCCTATGACAATCAGCCCCAGCATTTT. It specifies CASSSGRAYDNQPQHF.

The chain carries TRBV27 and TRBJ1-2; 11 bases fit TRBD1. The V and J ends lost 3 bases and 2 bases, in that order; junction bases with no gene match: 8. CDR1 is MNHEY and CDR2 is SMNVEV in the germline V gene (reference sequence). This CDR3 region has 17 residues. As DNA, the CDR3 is TGTGCCAGCAGTTTCGAGGACAGGGGGCGTGTGAACTATGGCTACACCTTC. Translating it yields CASSFEDRGRVNYGYTF.

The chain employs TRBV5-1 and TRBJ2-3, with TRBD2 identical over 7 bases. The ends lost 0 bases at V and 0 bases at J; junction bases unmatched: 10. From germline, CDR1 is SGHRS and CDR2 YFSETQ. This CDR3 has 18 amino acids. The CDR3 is CASSLGNLAESSTDTQYF. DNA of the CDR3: TGCGCCAGCAGCTTGGGCAATCTAGCGGAATCTAGCACAGATACGCAGTATTTT.

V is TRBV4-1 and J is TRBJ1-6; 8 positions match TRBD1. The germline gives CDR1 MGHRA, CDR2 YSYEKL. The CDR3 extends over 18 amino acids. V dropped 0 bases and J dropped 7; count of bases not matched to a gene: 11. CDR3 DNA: TGCGCCAGCAGCCAAGATCGGGTCGCAGGGGGCGCCAATTCACCCCTCCACTTT. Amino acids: CASSQDRVAGGANSPLHF.

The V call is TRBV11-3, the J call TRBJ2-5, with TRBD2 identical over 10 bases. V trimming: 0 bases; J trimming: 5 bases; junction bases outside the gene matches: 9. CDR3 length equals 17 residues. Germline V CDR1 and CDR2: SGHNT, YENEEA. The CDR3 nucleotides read TGTGCCAGCAGCTTAGATCTATTACTAGCGGGGATGGAGACCCAGTACTTC. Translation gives CASSLDLLLAGMETQYF.

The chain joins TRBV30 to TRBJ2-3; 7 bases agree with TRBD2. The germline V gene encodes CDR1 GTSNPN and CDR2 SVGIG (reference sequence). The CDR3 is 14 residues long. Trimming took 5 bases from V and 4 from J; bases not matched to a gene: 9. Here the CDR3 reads CAWGLVDGADTQYF. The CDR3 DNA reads TGTGCCTGGGGACTAGTTGACGGTGCAGATACGCAGTATTTT.

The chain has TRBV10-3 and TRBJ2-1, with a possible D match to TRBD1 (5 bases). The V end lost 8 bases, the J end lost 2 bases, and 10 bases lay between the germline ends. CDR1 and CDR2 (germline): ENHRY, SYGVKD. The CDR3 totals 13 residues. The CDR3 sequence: CAIQEGAYNEQFF. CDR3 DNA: TGTGCCATCCAAGAAGGGGCCTACAATGAGCAGTTCTTC.

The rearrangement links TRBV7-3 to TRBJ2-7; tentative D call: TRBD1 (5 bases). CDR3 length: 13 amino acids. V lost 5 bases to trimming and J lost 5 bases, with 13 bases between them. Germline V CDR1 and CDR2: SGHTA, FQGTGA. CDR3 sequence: CASSPRQYHEQYF. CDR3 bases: TGTGCCAGCAGCCCGAGACAGTACCACGAGCAGTACTTC. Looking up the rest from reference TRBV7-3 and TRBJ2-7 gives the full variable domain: GAGVSQTPSNKVTEKGKYVELRCDPISGHTALYWYRQSLGQGPEFLIYFQGTGAADDSGLPNDRFFAVRPEGSVSTLKIQRTERGDSAVYLCASSPRQYHEQYFGPGTRLTVT.

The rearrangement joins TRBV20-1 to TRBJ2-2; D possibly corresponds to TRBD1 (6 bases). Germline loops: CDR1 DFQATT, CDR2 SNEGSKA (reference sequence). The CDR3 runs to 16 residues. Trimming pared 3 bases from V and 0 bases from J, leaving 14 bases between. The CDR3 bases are TGCAGTGCTAGTATCCAGGGGCGGACGAACACCGGGGAGCTGTTTTTT. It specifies CSASIQGRTNTGELFF.

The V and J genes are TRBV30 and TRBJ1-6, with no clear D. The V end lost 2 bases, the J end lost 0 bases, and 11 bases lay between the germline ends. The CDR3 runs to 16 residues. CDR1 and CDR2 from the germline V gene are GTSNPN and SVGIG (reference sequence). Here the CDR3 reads CAWSLPSGSYNSPLHF. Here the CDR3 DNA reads TGTGCCTGGAGTCTACCATCGGGCTCCTATAATTCACCCCTCCACTTT.

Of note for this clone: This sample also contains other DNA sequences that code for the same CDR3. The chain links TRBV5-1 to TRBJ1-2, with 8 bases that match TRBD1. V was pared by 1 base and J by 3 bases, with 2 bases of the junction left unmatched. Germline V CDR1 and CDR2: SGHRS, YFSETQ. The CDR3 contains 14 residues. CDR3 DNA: TGCGCCAGCAGCTTGCAGGGGGCGGACTATGGCTACACCTTC. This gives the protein CASSLQGADYGYTF.

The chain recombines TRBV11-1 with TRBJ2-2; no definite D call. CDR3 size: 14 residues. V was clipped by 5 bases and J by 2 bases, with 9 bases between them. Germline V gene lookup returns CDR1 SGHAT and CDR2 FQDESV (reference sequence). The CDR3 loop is CASSPDTNTGELFF. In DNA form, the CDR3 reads TGTGCCAGCAGCCCCGACACTAACACCGGGGAGCTGTTTTTT.

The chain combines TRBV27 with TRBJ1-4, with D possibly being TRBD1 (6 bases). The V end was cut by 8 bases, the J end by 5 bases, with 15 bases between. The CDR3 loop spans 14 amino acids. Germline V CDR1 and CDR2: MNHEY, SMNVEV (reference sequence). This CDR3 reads CASPMRGLNEKLFF. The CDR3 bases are TGTGCCAGCCCGATGAGGGGGTTGAATGAAAAACTGTTTTTT.

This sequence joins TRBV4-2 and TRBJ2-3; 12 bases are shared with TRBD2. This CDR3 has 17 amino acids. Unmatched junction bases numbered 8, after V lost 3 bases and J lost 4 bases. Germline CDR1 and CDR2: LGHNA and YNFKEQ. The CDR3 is CASSQDLAGGLADTQYF. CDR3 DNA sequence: TGTGCCAGCAGCCAGGACCTAGCGGGGGGGCTGGCAGATACGCAGTATTTT.

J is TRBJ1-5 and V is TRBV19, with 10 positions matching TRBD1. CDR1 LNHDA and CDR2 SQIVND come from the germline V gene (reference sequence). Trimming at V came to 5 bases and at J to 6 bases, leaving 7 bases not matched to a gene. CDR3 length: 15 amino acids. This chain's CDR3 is CASSAGQGLTQPQHF. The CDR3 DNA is TGTGCCAGTAGTGCGGGACAGGGGCTAACTCAGCCCCAGCATTTT.

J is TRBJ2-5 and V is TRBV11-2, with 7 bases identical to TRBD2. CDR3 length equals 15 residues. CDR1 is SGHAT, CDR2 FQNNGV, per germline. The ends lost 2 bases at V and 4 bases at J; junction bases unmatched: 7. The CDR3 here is CASSLNSGGRETQYF. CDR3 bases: TGTGCCAGCAGCTTAAATTCGGGGGGTCGAGAGACCCAGTACTTC.

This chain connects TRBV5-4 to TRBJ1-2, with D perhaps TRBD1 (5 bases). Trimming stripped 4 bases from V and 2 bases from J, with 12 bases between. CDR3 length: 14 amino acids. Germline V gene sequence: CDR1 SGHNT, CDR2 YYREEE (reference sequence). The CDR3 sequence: CASSPGGENYGYTF. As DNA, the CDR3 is TGTGCCAGCAGCCCGGGAGGGGAGAACTATGGCTACACCTTC.

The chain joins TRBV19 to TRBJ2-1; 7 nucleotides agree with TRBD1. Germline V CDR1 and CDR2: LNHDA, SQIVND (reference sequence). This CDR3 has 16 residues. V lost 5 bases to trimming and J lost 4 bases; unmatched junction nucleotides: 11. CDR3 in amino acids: CASSPTGQVLYNEQFF. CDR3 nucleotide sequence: TGTGCCAGTAGTCCAACCGGACAGGTTCTATACAATGAGCAGTTCTTC.